The present TCR beta chain was sequenced within a study of cytomegalovirus exposure and HLA in healthy donors. Study results and limitations: In a later analysis, an Asian-associated ancestry cluster reportedly showed fewer N-insertions than the approximately 700-donor mean.

This PCR relied on a set of 60 Vbeta primers and 13 Jbeta primers. Profiled with immunoSEQ multiplex PCR; TCRdb holds only in-frame clones, not every one. Among 150,000 to 200,000 clones, over 60% were seen once, and the ten largest hold less than 1.6%. Concerning this clone: The antigen is unknown.

This sequence originates from a girl between 10 and 17 years old in good health and CMV-seronegative. The specimen was PBMCs.

The DNA of the CDR3 is TGCGCCAGCAGCTTGGGTCCCCTAGCGGGGGACCAAGAGACCCAGTACTTC. It yields the protein CASSLGPLAGDQETQYF. This chain joins TRBV5-1 and TRBJ2-5, with 10 bases identical to TRBD2. The length of the CDR3 is 17 residues. Germline V gene lookup returns CDR1 SGHRS and CDR2 YFSETQ. After removal of 0 bases from V and 0 bases from J, the junction contained 5 bases not matched to a gene. Based on the CDR3 plus reference TRBV5-1 and TRBJ2-5, the full variable domain is KAGVTQTPRYLIKTRGQQVTLSCSPISGHRSVSWYQQTPGQGLQFLFEYFSETQRNKGNFPGRFSGRQFSNSRSEMNVSTLELGDSALYLCASSLGPLAGDQETQYFGPGTRLLVL.